These 26 T cell receptor beta chains were all obtained from the same sample, sequenced in a study of spatial heterogeneity in lung cancer. Time point denoted: sample taken at primary tumor resection. Which antigens these TCRs recognize remains unknown. Study results and caveats: Within tumors, counts of expanded alpha and beta TCRs tracked tumor mutation counts.

TCRdb recomputed calls from the 5' RACE reads with MiXCR, one row per CDR3 protein. Among roughly 11,000 distinct CDR3 sequences listed, roughly 15% were seen once. The material was lung tumor tissue, obtained at surgery. The receptors stem from a male donor with early-stage non-small cell lung cancer.

This clonotype is medium-sized within its sample. CDR3 sequence: CASSRGTGTDKNIQYF. The CDR3 DNA reads TGTGCCAGCTCACGGGGGACAGGGACAGACAAAAACATTCAGTACTTC. V usage is TRBV18 and J usage is TRBJ2-4; 9 bases map to TRBD1. CDR3 size: 16 residues. The V gene end was trimmed by 4 bases and the J gene end by 3 bases; junction bases not matched to a gene: 7. CDR1 is KGHSH and CDR2 is LQKENI in the germline V gene.

Ten or more counts support this clonotype. The chain couples TRBV10-3 to TRBJ2-4, with 8 bases identical to TRBD1. CDR1 and CDR2 (germline): ENHRY, SYGVKD. Germline trimming cut 2 bases from V and 7 bases from J; bases unmatched to any gene: 7. The CDR3 contains 15 residues. CDR3 protein: CAISEGQGAGNIQYF. The CDR3 DNA reads as TGTGCCATCAGTGAGGGGCAGGGGGCGGGGAACATTCAGTACTTC.

At least ten counts were recorded for this clonotype. This chain connects TRBV15 to TRBJ2-1; TRBD2 is a possible D gene (5 bases). The V end was cut by 3 bases, the J end by 4 bases, with 13 bases between. This CDR3 comprises 15 residues. Per the germline V gene, CDR1 is LNHNV and CDR2 is YYDKDF (reference sequence). The DNA for the CDR3 is TGTGCCACCAGCAGTGCTAGCTCCGGTTACAATGAGCAGTTCTTC. It codes for CATSSASSGYNEQFF.

This clonotype is medium-sized (0.01 to 0.1%) in the sample. This sequence joins TRBV7-2 and TRBJ2-5; tentatively, D is TRBD2 (5 bases). The germline CDR1 and CDR2 sequences are SGHTA and FQGNSA. The CDR3 runs to 12 residues. V was cut by 5 bases and J by 5 bases, with 9 bases left in between. CDR3 in DNA: TGTGCCAGCAGCCGGCCGGGGGAGACCCAGTACTTC. The encoded protein is CASSRPGETQYF.

This clonotype counts as medium-sized. The CDR3 loop is CASGETDNEQFF. CDR3 sequence (DNA): TGTGCCAGCGGTGAGACGGACAATGAGCAGTTCTTC. The chain carries TRBV12-3 or TRBV12-4 and TRBJ2-1; D gene ambiguous. The V gene lost 8 bases and the J gene lost 5 bases, with 10 bases spanning the gap. The CDR3 is 12 amino acids.

This clonotype was detected ten times or more. The DNA for the CDR3 is TGTGCCAGTAGTATCGCCAGCGGGGTCACAGATACGCAGTATTTT. Its protein is CASSIASGVTDTQYF. The rearrangement links TRBV19 to TRBJ2-3; 7 nucleotides line up with TRBD2. Looked up from germline, CDR1 is LNHDA and CDR2 is SQIVND (reference sequence). The CDR3 sequence is 15 residues long. V gave up 3 bases and J gave up 2 bases; unmatched junction bases: 5.

By sample share, this clonotype is medium-sized. The DNA of the CDR3 is TGTGCCAGCAGTCCCCCCGGGACAGGGAACACTGAAGCTTTCTTT. Translated, it gives CASSPPGTGNTEAFF. V and J are TRBV6-2 or TRBV6-3 and TRBJ1-1; 8 nucleotides align to TRBD1. There are 15 residues in the CDR3. V shed 5 bases, J shed 1 base, and the junction held 6 bases outside the gene matches. Per germline, CDR1 MNHEY and CDR2 SVGEGT.

This clonotype came up many times. The V gene is TRBV7-8, the J gene TRBJ1-1; 8 nucleotides match TRBD1. V trimming: 2 bases; J trimming: 5 bases; junction bases outside the gene matches: 4. The CDR3 extends over 14 amino acids. Germline CDR1 and CDR2: SGHVS and FQNEAQ. CDR3 bases: TGTGCCAGCAGCTTACCAGGGGGCAGGACTGAAGCTTTCTTT. It is translated as CASSLPGGRTEAFF.

The J gene is TRBJ2-5, the V gene TRBV5-1; D gene unclear. The CDR3 is made up of 14 amino acids. Trimming removed 1 base at V and 0 bases at J, with 7 bases between. Germline V gene data show CDR1 as SGHRS and CDR2 as YFSETQ. In DNA, the CDR3 is TGCGCCAGCAGCTTGAGTCCCCACCAAGAGACCCAGTACTTC. Its protein product is CASSLSPHQETQYF.

This clonotype counts as medium-sized. V is TRBV6-5 and J is TRBJ2-7; D call uncertain. Looked up from germline, CDR1 is MNHEY and CDR2 is SVGAGI. V lost 0 bases and J lost 7, with 10 bases in between. The CDR3 extends over 13 amino acids. CDR3 nucleotides: TGTGCCAGCAGTTACTCGAACCTGAGGGAGCAGTACTTC. It yields the protein CASSYSNLREQYF.

The table lists this clonotype with many counts. The chain combines TRBV20-1 with TRBJ2-1, with D possibly matching TRBD2 (6 bases). V lost 0 bases and J lost 1, with 13 bases in between. Germline CDR1 is DFQATT and CDR2 is SNEGSKA (reference sequence). This CDR3 is built from 16 residues. Here the CDR3 DNA reads TGCAGTGCTAGAGAATCGGCTAGCGTTTCCTACAATGAGCAGTTCTTC. Translation: CSARESASVSYNEQFF.

The V and J genes are TRBV7-9 and TRBJ2-1; D is possibly TRBD1 (6 bases). Looked up from germline, CDR1 is SEHNR and CDR2 is FQNEAQ (reference sequence). V lost 6 bases and J 6 bases, leaving 6 bases between the germline ends. CDR3 length equals 11 residues. CDR3 sequence: CASRQGNEQFF. CDR3 nucleotide sequence: TGTGCCAGCAGACAGGGCAATGAGCAGTTCTTC.

This clonotype was counted at least ten times. This chain links TRBV7-6 with TRBJ1-1; D is unclear. Trimming left V 5 bases short and J 3 bases short, with 10 bases between. The CDR3 runs 13 residues. CDR1 and CDR2 (germline): SGHVS, FNYEAQ. The chain's CDR3 is CASSVESYTEAFF. In nucleotides, the CDR3 is TGTGCCAGCAGCGTGGAGTCCTACACTGAAGCTTTCTTT.

This chain connects TRBV29-1 to TRBJ2-7; D is possibly TRBD1 (5 bases). The ends were cut back, 6 bases at V and 6 bases at J, with 12 bases in the middle. The CDR3 has 11 residues. Germline CDR1 reads SQVTM; CDR2 reads ANQGSEA. The DNA for the CDR3 is TGCAGCGTAGCGACAGTAACCGAGCAGTACTTC. Translation: CSVATVTEQYF.

This clonotype was observed at least ten times. The chain is built from TRBV15 and TRBJ2-3; D is possibly TRBD2 (6 bases). CDR1 and CDR2 from the germline V gene are LNHNV and YYDKDF (reference sequence). The V end was cut by 4 bases, the J end by 2 bases, with 13 bases between. The CDR3 runs 15 residues. The CDR3 sequence: CATSTSDRDTDTQYF. For the CDR3, the DNA is TGTGCCACCAGCACTAGCGATAGAGACACAGATACGCAGTATTTT.

This clonotype was detected many times. The rearrangement joins TRBV5-4 to TRBJ2-3, with D possibly being TRBD1 or TRBD2 (5 bases each). Germline CDR1 SGHNT, CDR2 YYREEE (reference sequence). The CDR3 has 11 amino acids. V was cut by 7 bases and J by 3 bases, with 6 bases left in between. In DNA, the CDR3 is TGTGCCAGCTGGGGGACAGATACGCAGTATTTT. The encoded protein is CASWGTDTQYF.

The chain employs TRBV2 and TRBJ2-1, with 13 bases lining up with TRBD2. Per germline, CDR1 SNHLY and CDR2 FYNNEI. The CDR3 length is 16 residues. Trimming cost V 3 bases and J 5 bases; bases outside gene matches: 4. The CDR3 nucleotides are TGTGCCAGCAGTGACGGACTAGCGGGAGTCAACAATGAGCAGTTCTTC. It codes for CASSDGLAGVNNEQFF.

The chain uses TRBV25-1 and TRBJ2-3, with TRBD1 identical over 8 bases. CDR3 length equals 16 residues. CDR1 is MGHDK and CDR2 is SYGVNS in the germline V gene. Trimming took 4 bases from V and 0 from J; bases not matched to a gene: 6. The CDR3 region has the DNA TGTGCCAGCAGTGTCTATCAGGGGGCCAGCACAGATACGCAGTATTTT. As protein: CASSVYQGASTDTQYF.

This clonotype is classed as medium-sized. The chain carries TRBV20-1 and TRBJ2-7; D tentatively fits TRBD1 or TRBD2 (5 bases each). Trimming removed 3 bases at V and 4 bases at J, with 16 bases between. From germline, CDR1 is DFQATT and CDR2 SNEGSKA (reference sequence). This CDR3 has 14 residues. This CDR3 is CSARGPHLTYEQYF. The CDR3 nucleotides read TGCAGTGCTAGGGGACCTCACCTCACTTACGAGCAGTACTTC.

At least ten counts were recorded for this clonotype. The chain carries TRBV27 and TRBJ2-7, with a weak D call TRBD1 (6 bases). V was trimmed by 0 bases and J by 3 bases, leaving 12 bases between them. CDR1 and CDR2 (germline): MNHEY, SMNVEV (reference sequence). The CDR3 spans 15 residues. As DNA, the CDR3 is TGTGCCAGCAGTTTATCGGGGACATCTCTCTACGAGCAGTACTTC. As protein: CASSLSGTSLYEQYF.

This clonotype was recorded many times. The genes are TRBV29-1 and TRBJ2-1; 9 bases match TRBD1. Germline CDR1 is SQVTM and CDR2 is ANQGSEA. The junction had 10 bases not matched to a gene; V was cut back by 5 bases and J by 8 bases. The CDR3 has 14 residues. The CDR3 coding sequence is TGCAGCGTTACCCGGGACAGGGTGGGGGATGAGCAGTTCTTC. Its translation is CSVTRDRVGDEQFF.

This clonotype was recorded a few times. The V and J genes are TRBV28 and TRBJ2-3, with 12 bases that match TRBD1. J lost 4 bases, V lost 4 bases, and 9 bases had no gene match. Per the germline V gene, CDR1 is MDHEN and CDR2 is SYDVKM. The CDR3 has 17 amino acids. This CDR3 is CASSYQPGQGAPDTQYF. The DNA of the CDR3 is TGTGCCAGCAGTTACCAACCGGGACAGGGGGCCCCAGATACGCAGTATTTT.

This clonotype was seen many times. The rearrangement links TRBV7-2 to TRBJ1-1; D not resolved. V lost 5 bases and J lost 3, with 16 bases in between. The CDR3 is 15 residues long. Germline-derived CDR1 and CDR2 are SGHTA and FQGNSA. CDR3 in DNA: TGTGCCAGCAGCCCCAGGATTCTAAGGGACACTGAAGCTTTCTTT. Translation: CASSPRILRDTEAFF.

By share, this clonotype counts as medium-sized. This chain joins TRBV24-1 and TRBJ2-1; D is undetermined. CDR3 length equals 15 residues. From germline, CDR1 is KGHDR and CDR2 SFDVKD. V dropped 3 bases and J dropped 6 bases, with 14 bases sitting between them. The CDR3 here is CATSDPSLDANEQFF. For the CDR3, the DNA is TGTGCCACCAGTGATCCAAGCTTAGATGCCAATGAGCAGTTCTTC.

This clonotype has ten or more counts. The CDR3 DNA follows: TGTGCCAGCGGACCAGGAGAGACCCAGTACTTC. This encodes CASGPGETQYF. The rearrangement links TRBV6-5 to TRBJ2-5; no definite D call. Trimming took 8 bases from V and 4 from J, leaving 8 bases between them. The CDR3 is made up of 11 amino acids. CDR1 is MNHEY, CDR2 SVGAGI, per germline.

This clonotype was picked up a small number of times. This chain uses TRBV12-3 or TRBV12-4 with TRBJ2-4; either TRBD1 or TRBD2 may supply D (5 bases each). The CDR3 runs 16 residues. V was cut by 3 bases and J by 2 bases, with 14 bases left in between. In nucleotides, the CDR3 is TGTGCCAGCAGTTTGTCCGGGGCGATAACCAAAAACATTCAGTACTTC. Amino acids: CASSLSGAITKNIQYF.